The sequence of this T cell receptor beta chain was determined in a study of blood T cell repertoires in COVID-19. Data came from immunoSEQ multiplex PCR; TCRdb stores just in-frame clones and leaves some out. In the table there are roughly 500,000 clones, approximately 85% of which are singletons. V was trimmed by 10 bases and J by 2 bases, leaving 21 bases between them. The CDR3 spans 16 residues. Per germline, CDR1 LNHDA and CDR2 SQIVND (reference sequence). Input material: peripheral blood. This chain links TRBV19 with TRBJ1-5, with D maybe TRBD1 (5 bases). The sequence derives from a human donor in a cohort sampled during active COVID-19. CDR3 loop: CATNQWGREGNQPQHF. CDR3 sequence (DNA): TGTGCCACTAACCAGTGGGGCAGGGAGGGCAATCAGCCCCAGCATTTT. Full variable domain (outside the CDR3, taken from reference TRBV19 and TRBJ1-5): DGGITQSPKYLFRKEGQNVTLSCEQNLNHDAMYWYRQDPGQGLRLIYYSQIVNDFQKGDIAEGYSVSREKKESFPLTVTSAQKNPTAFYLCATNQWGREGNQPQHFGDGTRLSIL.